This record looks at one T cell receptor (beta chain) sequence and its context. Its specificity is not known. The sample originates from a study of shared clonotypes between healthy human individuals. TCRdb keeps only in-frame clones here, not all; method: immunoSEQ multiplex PCR. The table has about 2.3 million clones, 80% to 95% seen once; the top ten hold 0.37%. This CDR3 has 13 residues. Germline CDR1 is MNHEY and CDR2 is SVGAGI. Trimming stripped 9 bases from V and 9 bases from J, with 20 bases between. Study outcomes and limitations: Sharing of clonotypes among donors was expected to vary with sequencing depth.

The chain joins TRBV6-5 to TRBJ1-1; no definite D call. The sequenced sample was naive CD4+ T cells from PBMCs. Subset here: CD45RA+ positively selected. This receptor was obtained from a man younger than 30 in good health. Some clones in this sample may be carry-over from other donors' samples. In nucleotides, the CDR3 is TGTGCCAGTCAAGGTCTCCTCCTGCAGAAAGCTTTCTTT. The encoded protein is CASQGLLLQKAFF.